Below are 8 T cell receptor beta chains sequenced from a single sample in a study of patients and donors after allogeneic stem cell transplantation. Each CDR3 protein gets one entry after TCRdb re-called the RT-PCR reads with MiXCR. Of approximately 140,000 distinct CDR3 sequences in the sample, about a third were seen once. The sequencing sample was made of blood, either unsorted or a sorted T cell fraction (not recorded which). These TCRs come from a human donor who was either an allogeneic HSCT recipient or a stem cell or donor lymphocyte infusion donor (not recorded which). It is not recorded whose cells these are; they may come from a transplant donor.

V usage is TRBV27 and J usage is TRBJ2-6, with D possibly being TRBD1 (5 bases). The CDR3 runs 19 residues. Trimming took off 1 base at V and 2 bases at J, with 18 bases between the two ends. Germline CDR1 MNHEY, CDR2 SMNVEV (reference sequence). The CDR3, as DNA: TGTGCCAGCAGTTTATTCAGGGAAGAGGTTACCACTGGGGCCAACGTCCTGACTTTC. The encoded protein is CASSLFREEVTTGANVLTF.

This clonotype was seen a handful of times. In DNA, the CDR3 is TGTGCCAGCAGTTACTCGGAAGACCACACAGATACGCAGTATTTT. Residues: CASSYSEDHTDTQYF. The chain carries TRBV6-6 and TRBJ2-3; D is ambiguous. This CDR3 spans 15 amino acids. Germline CDR1 is MNHNY and CDR2 is SVGAGI (reference sequence). Trimming took off 0 bases at V and 2 bases at J, with 9 bases between the two ends.

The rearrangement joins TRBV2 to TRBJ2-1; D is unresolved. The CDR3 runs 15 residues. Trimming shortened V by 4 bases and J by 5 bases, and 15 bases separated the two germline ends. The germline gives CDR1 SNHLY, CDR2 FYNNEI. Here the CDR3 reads CASSVAYLGHNEQFF. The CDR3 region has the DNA TGTGCCAGCAGTGTGGCGTACCTAGGCCACAATGAGCAGTTCTTC.

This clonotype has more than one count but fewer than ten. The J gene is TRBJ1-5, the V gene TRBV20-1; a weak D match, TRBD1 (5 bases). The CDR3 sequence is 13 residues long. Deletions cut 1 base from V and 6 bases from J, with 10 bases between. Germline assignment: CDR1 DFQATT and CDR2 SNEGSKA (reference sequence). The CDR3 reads CSARVGGFQPQHF. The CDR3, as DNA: TGCAGTGCTAGAGTTGGGGGTTTTCAGCCCCAGCATTTT.

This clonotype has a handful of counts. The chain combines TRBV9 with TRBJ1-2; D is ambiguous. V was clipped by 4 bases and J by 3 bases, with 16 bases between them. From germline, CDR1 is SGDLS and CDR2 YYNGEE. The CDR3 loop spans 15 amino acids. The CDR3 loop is CASSPNTGYYYGYTF. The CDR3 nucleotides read TGTGCCAGCAGCCCGAACACTGGATACTACTATGGCTACACCTTC.

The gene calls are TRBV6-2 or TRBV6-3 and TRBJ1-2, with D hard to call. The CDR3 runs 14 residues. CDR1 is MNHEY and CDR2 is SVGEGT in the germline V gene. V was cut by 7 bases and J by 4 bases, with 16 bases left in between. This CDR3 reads CASTPQVTFYGYTF. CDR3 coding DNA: TGTGCCAGCACTCCCCAGGTGACTTTCTATGGCTACACCTTC.

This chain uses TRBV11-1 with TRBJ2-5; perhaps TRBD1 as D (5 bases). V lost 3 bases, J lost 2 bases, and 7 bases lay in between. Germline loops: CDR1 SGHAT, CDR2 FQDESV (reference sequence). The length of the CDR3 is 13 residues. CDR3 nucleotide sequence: TGTGCCAGCAGCTTCCAGGGTCAAGAGACCCAGTACTTC. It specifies CASSFQGQETQYF.

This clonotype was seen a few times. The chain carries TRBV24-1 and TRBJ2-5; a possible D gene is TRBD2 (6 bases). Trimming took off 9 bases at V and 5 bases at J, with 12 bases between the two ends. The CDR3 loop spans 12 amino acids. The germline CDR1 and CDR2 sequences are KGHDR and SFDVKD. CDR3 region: CATGGAGETQYF. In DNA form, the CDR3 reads TGTGCCACCGGAGGGGCCGGGGAGACCCAGTACTTC.